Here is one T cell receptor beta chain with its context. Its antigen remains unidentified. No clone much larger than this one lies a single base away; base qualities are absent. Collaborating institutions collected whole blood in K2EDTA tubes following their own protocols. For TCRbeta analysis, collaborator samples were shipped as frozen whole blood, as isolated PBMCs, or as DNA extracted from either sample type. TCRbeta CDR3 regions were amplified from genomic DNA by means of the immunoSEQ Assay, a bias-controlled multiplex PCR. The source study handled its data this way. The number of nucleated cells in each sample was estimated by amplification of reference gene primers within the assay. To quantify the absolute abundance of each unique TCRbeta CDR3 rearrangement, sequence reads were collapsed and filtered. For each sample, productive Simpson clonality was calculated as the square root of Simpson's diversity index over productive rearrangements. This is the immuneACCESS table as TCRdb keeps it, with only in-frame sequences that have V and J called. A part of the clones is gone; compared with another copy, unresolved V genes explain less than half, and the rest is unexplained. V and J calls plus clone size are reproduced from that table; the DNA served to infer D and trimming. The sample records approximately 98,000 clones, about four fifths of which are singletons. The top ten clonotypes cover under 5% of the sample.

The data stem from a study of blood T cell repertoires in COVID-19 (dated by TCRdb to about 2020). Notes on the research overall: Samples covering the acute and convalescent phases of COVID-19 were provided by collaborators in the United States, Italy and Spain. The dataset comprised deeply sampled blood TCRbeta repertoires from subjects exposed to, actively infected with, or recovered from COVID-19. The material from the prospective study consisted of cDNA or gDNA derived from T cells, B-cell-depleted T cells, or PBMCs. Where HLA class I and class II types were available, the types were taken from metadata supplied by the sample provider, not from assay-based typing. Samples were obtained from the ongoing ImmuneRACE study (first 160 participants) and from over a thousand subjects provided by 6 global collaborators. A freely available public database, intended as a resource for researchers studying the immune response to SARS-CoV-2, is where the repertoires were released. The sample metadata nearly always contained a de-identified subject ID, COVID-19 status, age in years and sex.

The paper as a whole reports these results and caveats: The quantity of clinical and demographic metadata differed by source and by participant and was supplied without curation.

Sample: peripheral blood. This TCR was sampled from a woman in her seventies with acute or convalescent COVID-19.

The sequenced DNA: TGTGCCAGCAGTCCACCACGGTGGTCAGGCGTGTCCTACGAGCAGTACTTC. Its protein is CASSPPRWSGVSYEQYF. This sequence uses TRBV28 and TRBJ2-7; confidence is insufficient to name the D gene. Trimming at the junction amounts to 5 bases on V and 1 base on J, and the germline ends lie 21 bases apart. The CDR3, cysteine through phenylalanine, is 17 amino acids long. Of all the DNA, just the CDR3 is kept, 51 bases in frame from base 1. The germline V gene provides CDR1 MDHEN and CDR2 SYDVKM.